This T cell receptor beta chain is drawn from a study of T cells in Graves' hyperthyroidism and ophthalmopathy. About the study: The initial diagnosis was the point when peripheral blood was collected, ahead of any treatment. Regarding the study as a whole: By a 13 V-J model, ophthalmopathy was set apart from stable hyperthyroidism. Most clonotypes that expanded in the thyroid above 0.001 also showed up in blood.

PBMCs stemmed from around 9.3 ml fresh peripheral blood. This clonotype occurred many times. Its antigen remains unidentified. The CDR3 is made up of 15 amino acids. V gave up 2 bases and J gave up 2 bases, with 10 bases separating them. CDR1 is MDHEN and CDR2 is SYDVKM in the germline V gene. RNA transcripts provided the source from which TCR beta CDR3 regions were amplified. During a first-round RT-PCR of the TCR CDR3, the HTBI primer set was used. TCRdb reprocessed the multiplex PCR reads via MiXCR and lists one record per CDR3 protein. The sample includes 650,000 to 700,000 distinct CDR3 sequences, 15% to 20% seen only once; the top ten take around 15%.

The sequence came from a man between 50 and 59 years old with Graves' hyperthyroidism. The chain is built from TRBV28 and TRBJ2-1; D possibly corresponds to TRBD2 (5 bases). Sequencing input: blood. CDR3 sequence (DNA): TGTGCCAGCAGTTTAGACGGGGAAACCTACAATGAGCAGTTCTTC. Translation: CASSLDGETYNEQFF.